Listed below are T cell receptor beta chains from one sample, sequenced in a study of neurological immune-mediated disorders. MiXCR, applied by TCRdb to the 5' RACE reads, yields one record per CDR3 protein. The sample includes more than 75,000 distinct CDR3 sequences, roughly 4.5% of them seen just once. The sequencing input was PBMCs. Receptors originate from a woman in her sixties or seventies with multiple sclerosis. CDR3s include the opening cysteine and the closing phenylalanine or tryptophan. The D gene is left open where the match is weak. Clone size is shown for a subset of rows, as once, few, many or a class of expanded clone.

many	TRBD2	TRBV29-1	TRBJ2-5	TGCAGCGTTGTAGGCGGGGGGCGTCAAGAGACCCAGTACTTC	CSVVGGGRQETQYF
many	TRBD1	TRBV20-1	TRBJ2-1	TGCAGTGCCGCGACAGGGAAGGACTACAATGAGCAGTTCTTC	CSAATGKDYNEQFF
many	-	TRBV30	TRBJ2-4	TGTGCCTCAGATAGTCGAGCCAAAAACATTCAGTACTTC	CASDSRAKNIQYF
many	-	TRBV20-1	TRBJ2-7	TGCAGTGCTAGAGATCCGGGCACAAGCTCCTACGAGCAGTACTTC	CSARDPGTSSYEQYF
many	-	TRBV4-2	TRBJ1-1	TGTGCCAGCAGCCAAGAAGGAGCCCGGGTTTCGAACACTGAAGCTTTCTTT	CASSQEGARVSNTEAFF
many	-	TRBV20-1	TRBJ1-1	TGCAGTGCTCCCAACCTGGGGCAGAACACTGAAGCTTTCTTT	CSAPNLGQNTEAFF
many	-	TRBV20-1	TRBJ1-1	TGCAGTGCTTTCAGGGGCACTGAAGCTTTCTTT	CSAFRGTEAFF
many	-	TRBV15	TRBJ1-2	TGTGCCACCAGCAGAGATCAGGGTCAAACTAACTATGGCTACACCTTC	CATSRDQGQTNYGYTF
many	-	TRBV5-1	TRBJ1-2	TGCGCCAGCAGCTTGGACATACTCCTCTATGGCTACACCTTC	CASSLDILLYGYTF
many	-	TRBV3-1	TRBJ1-2	TGTGCCAGCAGGCAAACCCATAATGGCCCTAACTATGGCTACACCTTC	CASRQTHNGPNYGYTF
many	-	TRBV6-5	TRBJ1-3	TGTGCCAGCACCGGGAACAGGGTTGACTCTGGAAACACCATATATTTT	CASTGNRVDSGNTIYF
many	-	TRBV15	TRBJ1-2	TGTGCCACCAGCAGATCGGCGATCTATGGCTACACCTTC	CATSRSAIYGYTF
many	TRBD1	TRBV29-1	TRBJ2-2	TGCAGCGTTGATACTCACGGGACAGGTCGGGACGGGGAGCTGTTTTTT	CSVDTHGTGRDGELFF
many	TRBD1	TRBV2	TRBJ2-1	TGTGCCAGCAGTCAACTCTCGGACAGGTTTTACAATGAGCAGTTCTTC	CASSQLSDRFYNEQFF
many	-	TRBV10-3	TRBJ2-1	TGTGCCATCAGTGAGGCGGAGAGGGTACATGAGCAGTTCTTC	CAISEAERVHEQFF
many	-	TRBV6-5	TRBJ1-1	TGTGCCAGCAATCTAGTACGCCCCGGGGTCTGGGACACTGAAGCTTTCTTT	CASNLVRPGVWDTEAFF
many	TRBD1	TRBV20-1	TRBJ1-1	TGCAGTGCGGAGGGGACAGCAACTATGAACACTGAAGCTTTCTTT	CSAEGTATMNTEAFF
many	-	TRBV7-9	TRBJ1-2	TGTGCCAGCAGCCCCCATGGAAGTAGTAACTATGGCTACACCTTC	CASSPHGSSNYGYTF
-	-	TRBV11-2	TRBJ1-1	TGTGCCAGCAGCTTAGATAGGCGGAACACTGAAGCTTTCTTT	CASSLDRRNTEAFF
many	-	TRBV6-6	TRBJ1-5	TGTGCCAGCAGCCGTACCTTATCCAATCAGCCCCAGCATTTT	CASSRTLSNQPQHF
many	TRBD1	TRBV5-1	TRBJ1-1	TGCGCCAGCAGCTTGGGCGGGACAGGGGGCACTGAAGCTTTCTTT	CASSLGGTGGTEAFF
many	-	TRBV7-2	TRBJ2-7	TGTGCCAGCAGCTCGACATCGTACGAGCAGTACTTC	CASSSTSYEQYF
many	TRBD1	TRBV5-1	TRBJ1-2	TGCGCCAGCAGCCAAAGACAGGGGGTCTATGGCTACACCTTC	CASSQRQGVYGYTF
many	TRBD2	TRBV7-2	TRBJ2-5	TGTGCCAGCAGCAGCGGGATGGGGGAGACCCAGTACTTC	CASSSGMGETQYF
many	-	TRBV7-2	TRBJ1-1	TGTGCCAGCAGGACAGGCTCATCGAGGAACACTGAAGCTTTCTTT	CASRTGSSRNTEAFF
many	TRBD2	TRBV9	TRBJ2-2	TGTGCCAGCAGCCCGAGTACTCCTACCGGGACTAGCGGGACGAACACCGGGGAGCTGTTTTTT	CASSPSTPTGTSGTNTGELFF
many	-	TRBV20-1	TRBJ2-1	TGCAGTGCTAGGTTTTCCGGGGGCAATGAGCAGTTCTTC	CSARFSGGNEQFF
many	-	TRBV20-1	TRBJ1-5	TGCAGTGCTAGAGACCCCCCGGGGTCCCAGGGGCAGCCCCAGCATTTT	CSARDPPGSQGQPQHF
few	-	TRBV3-1	TRBJ1-2	TGTGCCAGCAGCCAGCCCCCCGGGAGGGGCCACACCTTC	CASSQPPGRGHTF
many	TRBD1	TRBV28	TRBJ2-7	TGTGCCAGCAGCCCCCCCACAGGGGACGAGCAGTACTTC	CASSPPTGDEQYF
many	-	TRBV12-3/TRBV12-4	TRBJ1-5	TGTGCCAGCAGTTCCGGCGCCATCCCAGGGCAGCCCCAGCATTTT	CASSSGAIPGQPQHF
many	TRBD2	TRBV7-7	TRBJ2-5	TGTGCTAGCAGCTTAGCGGGCGGACTCCAAGAGACCCAGTACTTC	CASSLAGGLQETQYF
many	-	TRBV7-2	TRBJ1-3	TGTGCCAGCAGCTTAGCGGGAGCCGGCTCTGGAAACACCATATATTTT	CASSLAGAGSGNTIYF
many	TRBD2	TRBV4-1	TRBJ2-7	TGCGCCAGCAGCCGAGGGACTAGCGGGGGATACGAGCAGTACTTC	CASSRGTSGGYEQYF
many	TRBD1	TRBV5-1	TRBJ2-7	TGCGCCAGCTATCCGGGGACAGCCTCCTACGAGCAGTACTTC	CASYPGTASYEQYF
many	-	TRBV18	TRBJ2-7	TGTGCCAGCTCACCCGGACCCCCCCCTTACGAGCAGTACTTC	CASSPGPPPYEQYF
many	TRBD2	TRBV2	TRBJ2-3	TGTGCCAGCAGTGAAGGAGCGGGGGCGGGAGATACGCAGTATTTT	CASSEGAGAGDTQYF
many	-	TRBV29-1	TRBJ1-2	TGCAGCGTTGATGGGGAAACCGGCTATGGCTACACCTTC	CSVDGETGYGYTF
many	-	TRBV5-1	TRBJ1-4	TGCGCCAGCAGCTTGGATTTCTCTAATGAAAAACTGTTTTTT	CASSLDFSNEKLFF
many	-	TRBV7-9	TRBJ1-1	TGTGCCAGCAGCCGGGGTCAGAACACTGAAGCTTTCTTT	CASSRGQNTEAFF
many	-	TRBV5-5	TRBJ2-1	TGTGCCAGCAGCTTGACTGTACGAGAGCAGTTCTTC	CASSLTVREQFF
many	TRBD2	TRBV20-1	TRBJ2-5	TGCAGTGCTAGAGAGGGTGCATGGCGGGGGCAAGAGACCCAGTACTTC	CSAREGAWRGQETQYF
many	-	TRBV27	TRBJ1-5	TGTGCCAGCAGTTTTTTCGGAACGGGCAATCAGCCCCAGCATTTT	CASSFFGTGNQPQHF
many	TRBD1	TRBV28	TRBJ1-5	TGTGCCAGCACCCGACGGACCGGGACAGTCAATCAGCCCCAGCATTTT	CASTRRTGTVNQPQHF
many	-	TRBV12-3/TRBV12-4	TRBJ2-7	TGTGCCAGCAGGCCACACGAGAACCCGACCTACGAGCAGTACTTC	CASRPHENPTYEQYF
many	-	TRBV20-1	TRBJ1-1	TGCAGTGCCTCCCGACAGGACGAAGCTTTCTTT	CSASRQDEAFF
few	-	TRBV5-6	TRBJ1-6	TGTGCCAGCAGCTTGGCCCCGGGAGGGAATAATTCACCCCTCCACTTT	CASSLAPGGNNSPLHF
many	-	TRBV12-3/TRBV12-4	TRBJ1-2	TGTGCCAGCAGTTTAACAGGGCATGGCTACACCTTC	CASSLTGHGYTF
many	TRBD2	TRBV20-1	TRBJ2-5	TGCAGTGCTAGAAAGGAGGTAGCGGGGCTCAATTCGAAGGAGACCCAGTACTTC	CSARKEVAGLNSKETQYF
many	-	TRBV20-1	TRBJ2-2	TGCAGTGCTAGAGATGGGGCTAGATCCTCAACCGGGGAGCTGTTTTTT	CSARDGARSSTGELFF
many	TRBD1	TRBV12-3/TRBV12-4	TRBJ2-1	TGTGCCAGCAGCGACAGGGGCCTCTACAATGAGCAGTTCTTC	CASSDRGLYNEQFF
many	-	TRBV6-5	TRBJ1-2	TGTGCCAGCAAAACACCGGGCCCCGATGACTTTGGCTACACCTTC	CASKTPGPDDFGYTF
many	-	TRBV7-2	TRBJ1-2	TGTGCCAGCAGCTTAGAGTTCGCTGGCCCGGGCTACACCTTC	CASSLEFAGPGYTF
many	TRBD1	TRBV5-1	TRBJ1-4	TGCGCCAGCAGCTCGGGACAGGGTCCCAATGAAAAACTGTTTTTT	CASSSGQGPNEKLFF
many	TRBD2	TRBV7-8	TRBJ2-7	TGTGCCAGCAGCCCCCGGACTAGCGGGGGGCACTACGAGCAGTACTTC	CASSPRTSGGHYEQYF
many	-	TRBV7-2	TRBJ1-2	TGTGCCAGCAGCCGGGATTCGGGGGGAACAAGCTACACCTTC	CASSRDSGGTSYTF
many	-	TRBV2	TRBJ2-5	TGTGCCAGCAGTGAACAGGGGGGATATTACCAAGAGACCCAGTACTTC	CASSEQGGYYQETQYF
-	-	TRBV20-1	TRBJ1-2	TGCAGACCGGCGGGGGCTCGAGGCTACACCTTC	CRPAGARGYTF
many	-	TRBV20-1	TRBJ2-2	TGCAGTGCTAATCAGGACAGCCGTCCCGGGGAGCTGTTTTTT	CSANQDSRPGELFF